These 22 T cell receptor beta chains were sequenced from one sample in a study of beta chain features in type 1 diabetes. What these receptors recognize is not known. Study observations and caveats: For Type 1 diabetes patients, all four CD4+ subsets carried TCRB CDR3s that were moderately but significantly shorter.

Of the isolated RNA, all was reverse transcribed, and so the sequenced material was expressed TCRB transcripts. Profiling relied on immunoSEQ multiplex PCR, and the TCRdb table lists in-frame clones only, not all of them. The sample lists around 160,000 clones; about 10% were seen once. The sequenced material came from central memory CD4+ T cells from blood. The receptors come from a woman in her twenties or thirties with type 1 diabetes.

Only a few counts were recorded for this clone. This chain uses TRBV7-2 with TRBJ2-7; the match to TRBD2 covers 7 bases. Germline V gene data show CDR1 as SGHTA and CDR2 as FQGNSA. The CDR3 covers 14 residues. V lost 5 bases and J lost 7; bases outside the gene matches: 11. The CDR3 is CASSPREEAGEQYF. In DNA form, the CDR3 reads TGTGCCAGCAGCCCCCGTGAGGAAGCGGGGGAGCAGTACTTC.

This clone turned up a few times. The rearrangement links TRBV11-2 to TRBJ2-7; TRBD1 is a possible D gene (7 bases). This CDR3 is 15 amino acids long. CDR1 is SGHAT, CDR2 FQNNGV, per germline. V lost 2 bases and J lost 1, with 12 bases in between. The CDR3 here is CASSLPQGGSYEQYF. The CDR3 nucleotides read TGTGCCAGCAGCTTACCCCAGGGGGGATCCTACGAGCAGTACTTC.

The gene calls are TRBV5-1 and TRBJ2-7; TRBD1 aligns across 7 bases. This CDR3 region has 15 residues. V trimming: 4 bases; J trimming: 0 bases; junction bases outside the gene matches: 7. From germline, CDR1 is SGHRS and CDR2 YFSETQ. The CDR3 loop is CASSDRQGSSYEQYF. As DNA, the CDR3 is TGCGCCAGCAGCGATCGACAGGGAAGCTCCTACGAGCAGTACTTC.

The genes are TRBV30 and TRBJ2-1; 16 bases map to TRBD2. Germline V gives CDR1 GTSNPN, CDR2 SVGIG (reference sequence). The V segment lost 7 bases and the J segment 0 bases; nucleotides outside the gene matches: 9. The CDR3 runs to 18 residues. The CDR3: CASRGLAGGKSSYNEQFF. The CDR3 DNA reads TGTGCCTCAAGGGGACTAGCGGGAGGGAAGAGCTCCTACAATGAGCAGTTCTTC.

This clone was recorded a few times. V is TRBV7-2 and J is TRBJ2-5; TRBD1 might be the D (5 bases). The germline gives CDR1 SGHTA, CDR2 FQGNSA. The CDR3 is made up of 13 amino acids. V was trimmed by 4 bases and J by 4 bases, leaving 10 bases between them. The CDR3 reads CASSSGHRETQYF. The CDR3 DNA sequence: TGTGCCAGCAGCTCAGGACACCGAGAGACCCAGTACTTC.

This clone was seen a handful of times. This chain's CDR3 is CASSSRQGTYEQYF. In DNA form, the CDR3 reads TGTGCCAGCAGCTCCAGGCAGGGAACCTACGAGCAGTACTTC. The chain links TRBV5-4 to TRBJ2-7; a weak D match, TRBD1 (5 bases). CDR1 is SGHNT, CDR2 YYREEE, per germline (reference sequence). The CDR3 is 14 amino acids. V shed 3 bases and J shed 2 bases, with 12 bases lying between them.

This clone was found a few times. The chain has TRBV10-3 and TRBJ1-1; 10 nucleotides align to TRBD1. Per the germline V gene, CDR1 is ENHRY and CDR2 is SYGVKD. With 11 bases clipped from V and 1 base from J, the junction kept 13 bases outside the gene matches. The CDR3 length is 16 residues. In DNA form, the CDR3 reads TGTGCCTGTCATGGGGACAGGGGTTTTACGAACACTGAAGCTTTCTTT. Its protein product is CACHGDRGFTNTEAFF.

The gene calls are TRBV6-4 and TRBJ1-5; 12 bases line up with TRBD1. Germline-derived CDR1 and CDR2 are MRHNA and SNTAGT. This CDR3 comprises 17 residues. Trimming removed 6 bases from V and 0 bases from J; junction bases left unmatched: 6. CDR3 DNA: TGTGCCAGCAGGGGACAGGGGGCGGGAGATAGCAATCAGCCCCAGCATTTT. The encoded protein is CASRGQGAGDSNQPQHF.

In this sample, this clone turned up a few times. This sequence joins TRBV4-1 and TRBJ2-1, with 11 bases identical to TRBD2. Germline CDR1 reads MGHRA; CDR2 reads YSYEKL. The J segment lost 7 bases and the V segment lost 3 bases, leaving 8 bases of the junction unmatched. The CDR3 runs to 16 residues. CDR3 coding DNA: TGCGCCAGCAGCCATCTTAAGGCTAGCGGGGGGAATGAGCAGTTCTTC. Amino acids: CASSHLKASGGNEQFF.

This clone was found a few times. In DNA, the CDR3 is TGCAGCGTTGAAGGGGGGAGCGGGGTGGATACGCAGTATTTT. Amino acid sequence: CSVEGGSGVDTQYF. The rearrangement uses TRBV29-1 and TRBJ2-3; 7 bases match TRBD2. Per germline, CDR1 SQVTM and CDR2 ANQGSEA. J lost 6 bases, V lost 1 base, and 7 bases had no gene match. There are 14 residues in the CDR3.

The CDR3 protein is CASSPSGSSGNTIYF. CDR3 DNA sequence: TGTGCCAGCTCACCGAGTGGGAGTTCTGGAAACACCATATATTTT. This chain connects TRBV18 to TRBJ1-3, with D uncertain. CDR1 and CDR2 from the germline V gene are KGHSH and LQKENI. The CDR3 is 15 residues long. V was clipped by 3 bases and J by 1 base, with 10 bases between them.

A word on this clone: Distinct nucleotide sequences in the sample also encode this CDR3. V and J are TRBV13 and TRBJ1-1; 7 bases map to TRBD1. The CDR3 covers 14 residues. Germline loops: CDR1 PRHDT, CDR2 FYEKMQ (reference sequence). V lost 0 bases and J lost 7; bases outside the gene matches: 5. CDR3 sequence (DNA): TGTGCCAGCAGCTTAGGCGGGACAGCTCTTGAAGCTTTCTTT. Amino acid sequence: CASSLGGTALEAFF.

This clone was detected a few times. The chain links TRBV11-2 to TRBJ1-5; D perhaps matches TRBD1 (5 bases). This CDR3 is built from 15 residues. Between the trimmed V and J ends, which lost 3 bases and 4 bases, there was a span of 13 bases. The germline CDR1 and CDR2 sequences are SGHAT and FQNNGV. This CDR3 is CASSFTQGNNQPQHF. DNA of the CDR3: TGTGCCAGCAGCTTCACTCAGGGCAATAATCAGCCCCAGCATTTT.

This clone has more than one count but fewer than ten. This chain connects TRBV7-2 to TRBJ2-1; D gene unclear. The CDR3 contains 12 residues. Germline CDR1 SGHTA, CDR2 FQGNSA. Trimming removed 5 bases from V and 6 bases from J, with 8 bases in between. CDR3 sequence (DNA): TGTGCCAGCAGCATTGCGGTCAATGAGCAGTTCTTC. Encoded protein: CASSIAVNEQFF.

This chain links TRBV6-6 with TRBJ1-1; the D gene is possibly TRBD1 (6 bases). CDR1 and CDR2 (germline): MNHNY, SVGAGI (reference sequence). The CDR3 sequence is 14 residues long. V was clipped by 3 bases and J by 1 base, with 9 bases between them. This CDR3 is CASSYEGENTEAFF. The CDR3 DNA reads as TGTGCCAGCAGTTATGAGGGGGAGAACACTGAAGCTTTCTTT.

V and J are TRBV11-2 and TRBJ1-2; 10 bases match TRBD1. CDR1 and CDR2 (germline): SGHAT, FQNNGV. There are 16 residues in the CDR3. Germline trimming cut 0 bases from V and 5 bases from J; bases unmatched to any gene: 6. The CDR3 loop reads CASSLDPGQGGYGYTF. CDR3 in DNA: TGTGCCAGCAGCTTAGATCCCGGACAGGGGGGATATGGCTACACCTTC.

In this sample, this clone turned up a few times. One end of the junction does not line up with germline, which may come from a read error. The chain uses TRBV28 and TRBJ1-2, with D possibly TRBD1 on 6 matching bases. Looked up from germline, CDR1 is MDHEN and CDR2 is SYDVKM. The CDR3 spans 12 residues. The CDR3 region is CASSLSSAGVSF. CDR3 sequence (DNA): TGTGCCAGCAGTTTATCTTCGGCAGGGGTTTCCTTC.

This sequence joins TRBV18 and TRBJ1-5; TRBD1 aligns across 8 bases. The CDR3 runs to 14 residues. With V trimmed by 3 bases and J by 5 bases, 3 bases remained unmatched. CDR1 KGHSH and CDR2 LQKENI come from the germline V gene. The chain's CDR3 is CASSPLQGDQPQHF. The DNA of the CDR3 is TGTGCCAGCTCACCTCTACAGGGGGATCAGCCCCAGCATTTT.

This clone turned up a few times. The chain employs TRBV10-3 and TRBJ2-7; 8 bases agree with TRBD2. Germline CDR1 and CDR2: ENHRY and SYGVKD. The CDR3 covers 15 residues. The trim removed 4 bases at V and 7 bases at J, leaving 12 bases unmatched. The CDR3: CAISATSAFPGEQYF. CDR3 bases: TGTGCCATCAGTGCGACTAGCGCCTTCCCAGGGGAGCAGTACTTC.

The rearrangement uses TRBV2 and TRBJ2-7; the match to TRBD2 covers 8 bases. This CDR3 has 14 residues. Germline V gene data show CDR1 as SNHLY and CDR2 as FYNNEI. The trim removed 3 bases at V and 4 bases at J, leaving 5 bases unmatched. CDR3 residues: CASSDPGLGYEQYF. CDR3 bases: TGTGCCAGCAGTGACCCGGGACTAGGGTACGAGCAGTACTTC.

The V call is TRBV7-9, the J call TRBJ1-1; D remains unclear. Germline-derived CDR1 and CDR2 are SEHNR and FQNEAQ (reference sequence). The V gene lost 5 bases and the J gene lost 6 bases, with 22 bases spanning the gap. CDR3 size: 16 residues. CDR3 DNA: TGTGCCAGCAGCCCACTTACCGGCGCGGCGTACGCTGAAGCTTTCTTT. Its protein is CASSPLTGAAYAEAFF.

This clone has a handful of counts. The chain has TRBV7-9 and TRBJ2-1, with 7 nucleotides matching TRBD1. J gave up 6 bases and V 5 bases, and 16 bases lay outside the gene matches. This CDR3 is 17 amino acids long. The germline V gene has CDR1 SEHNR and CDR2 FQNEAQ (reference sequence). The chain's CDR3 is CASSLSGDSLLLNEQFF. The CDR3 nucleotides are TGTGCCAGCAGCCTAAGTGGGGACAGTCTCTTACTCAATGAGCAGTTCTTC. The variable domain in full, completed from reference TRBV7-9 and TRBJ2-1, reads DTGVSQNPRHKITKRGQNVTFRCDPISEHNRLYWYRQTLGQGPEFLTYFQNEAQLEKSRLLSDRFSAERPKGSFSTLEIQRTEQGDSAMYLCASSLSGDSLLLNEQFFGPGTRLTVL.